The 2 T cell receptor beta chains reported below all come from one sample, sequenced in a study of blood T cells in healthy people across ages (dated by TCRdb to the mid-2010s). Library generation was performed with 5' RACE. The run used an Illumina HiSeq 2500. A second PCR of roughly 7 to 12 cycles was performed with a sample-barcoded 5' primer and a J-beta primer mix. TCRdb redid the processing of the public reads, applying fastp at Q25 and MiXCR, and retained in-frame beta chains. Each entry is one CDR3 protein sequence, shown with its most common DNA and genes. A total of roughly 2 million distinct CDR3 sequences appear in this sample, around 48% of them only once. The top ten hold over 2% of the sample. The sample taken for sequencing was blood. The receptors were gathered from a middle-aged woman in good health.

CDR3 in amino acids: CASQTVGRIGETQYF. The CDR3 DNA sequence: TGTGCCAGCCAAACCGTCGGGAGGATTGGGGAGACCCAGTACTTC. V usage is TRBV7-2 and J usage is TRBJ2-5; 7 bases align to TRBD2. In germline, CDR1 is SGHTA, CDR2 FQGNSA. The CDR3 length is 15 residues. The trim removed 8 bases at V and 5 bases at J, leaving 14 bases unmatched. Full variable domain (missing parts from reference TRBV7-2 and TRBJ2-5): GAGVSQSPSNKVTEKGKDVELRCDPISGHTALYWYRQSLGQGLEFLIYFQGNSAPDKSGLPSDRFSAERTGGSVSTLTIQRTQQEDSAVYLCASQTVGRIGETQYFGPGTRLLVL.

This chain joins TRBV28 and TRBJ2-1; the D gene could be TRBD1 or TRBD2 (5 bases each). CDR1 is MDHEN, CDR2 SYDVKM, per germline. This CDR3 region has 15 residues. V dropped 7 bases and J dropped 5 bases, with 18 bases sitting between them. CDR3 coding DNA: TGTGCCAGCACCCTGAGAGGGGCAAGAGACAATGAGCAGTTCTTC. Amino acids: CASTLRGARDNEQFF.